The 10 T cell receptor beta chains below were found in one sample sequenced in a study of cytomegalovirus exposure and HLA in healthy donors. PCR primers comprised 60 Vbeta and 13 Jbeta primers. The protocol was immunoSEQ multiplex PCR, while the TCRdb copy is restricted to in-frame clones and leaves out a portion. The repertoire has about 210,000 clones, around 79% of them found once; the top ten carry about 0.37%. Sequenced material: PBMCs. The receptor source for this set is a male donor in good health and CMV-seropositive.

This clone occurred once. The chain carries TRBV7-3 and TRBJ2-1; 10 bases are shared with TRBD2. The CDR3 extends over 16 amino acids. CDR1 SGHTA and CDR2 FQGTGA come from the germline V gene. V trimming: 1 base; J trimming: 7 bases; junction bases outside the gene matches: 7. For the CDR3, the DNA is TGTGCCAGCAGCTTAATGGGGTTAGCGGGAGGAAATGAGCAGTTCTTC. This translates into CASSLMGLAGGNEQFF.

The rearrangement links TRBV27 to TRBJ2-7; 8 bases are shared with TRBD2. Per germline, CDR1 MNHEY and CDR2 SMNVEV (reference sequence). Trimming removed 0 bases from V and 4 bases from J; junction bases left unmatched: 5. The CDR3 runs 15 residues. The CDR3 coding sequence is TGTGCCAGCAGTTTATCTACTAGCGGAGCTTACGAGCAGTACTTC. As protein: CASSLSTSGAYEQYF.

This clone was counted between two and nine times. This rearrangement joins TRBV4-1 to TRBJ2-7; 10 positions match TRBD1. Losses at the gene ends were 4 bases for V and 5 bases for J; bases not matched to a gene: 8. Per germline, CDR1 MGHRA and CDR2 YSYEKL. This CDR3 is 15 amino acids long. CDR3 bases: TGCGCCAGCAGCCCAACCAGACAGGGGGCCCACGAGCAGTACTTC. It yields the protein CASSPTRQGAHEQYF.

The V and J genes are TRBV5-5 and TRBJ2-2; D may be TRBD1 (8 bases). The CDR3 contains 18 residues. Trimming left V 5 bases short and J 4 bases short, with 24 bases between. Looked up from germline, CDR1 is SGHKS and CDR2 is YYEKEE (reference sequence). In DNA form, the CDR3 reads TGTGCCAGCAGTCCCGGGACAGGACTCGAGCGGGGCACCGGGGAGCTGTTTTTT. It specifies CASSPGTGLERGTGELFF.

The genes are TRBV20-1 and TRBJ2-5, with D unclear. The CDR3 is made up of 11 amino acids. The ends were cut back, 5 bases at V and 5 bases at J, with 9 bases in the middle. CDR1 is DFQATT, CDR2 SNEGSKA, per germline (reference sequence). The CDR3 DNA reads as TGCAGTGCTCCAGCGATGGAGACCCAGTACTTC. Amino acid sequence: CSAPAMETQYF.

The CDR3 protein is CASSHKTGDGAPLHF. The DNA for the CDR3 is TGCGCCAGCAGCCATAAGACAGGGGATGGGGCACCCCTCCACTTT. V and J are TRBV4-3 and TRBJ1-6, with 8 nucleotides matching TRBD1. The germline gives CDR1 LGHNA, CDR2 YSLEER. The CDR3 is made up of 15 amino acids. J was trimmed by 11 bases and V by 3 bases; bases with no gene match: 9.

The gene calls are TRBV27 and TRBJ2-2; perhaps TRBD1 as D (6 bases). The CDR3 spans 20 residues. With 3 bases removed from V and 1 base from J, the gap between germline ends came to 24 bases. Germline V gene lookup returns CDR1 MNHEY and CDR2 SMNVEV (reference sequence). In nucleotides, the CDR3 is TGTGCCAGCAGTTTCCTCTACTCCGGGACACCTAATTTGAACACCGGGGAGCTGTTTTTT. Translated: CASSFLYSGTPNLNTGELFF.

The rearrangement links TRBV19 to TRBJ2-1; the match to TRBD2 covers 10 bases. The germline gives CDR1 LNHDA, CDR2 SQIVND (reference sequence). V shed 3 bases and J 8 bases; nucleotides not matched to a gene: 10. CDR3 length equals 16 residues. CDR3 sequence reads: CASSMATSGIRDEQFF. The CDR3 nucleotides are TGTGCCAGTAGTATGGCAACTAGCGGGATCCGAGATGAGCAGTTCTTC.

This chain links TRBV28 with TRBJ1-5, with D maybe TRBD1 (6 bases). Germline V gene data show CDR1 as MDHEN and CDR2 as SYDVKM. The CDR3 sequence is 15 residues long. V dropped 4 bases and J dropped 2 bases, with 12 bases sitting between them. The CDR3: CASSSSGGGNQPQHF. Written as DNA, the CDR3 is TGTGCCAGCAGTTCAAGCGGGGGCGGCAATCAGCCCCAGCATTTT.

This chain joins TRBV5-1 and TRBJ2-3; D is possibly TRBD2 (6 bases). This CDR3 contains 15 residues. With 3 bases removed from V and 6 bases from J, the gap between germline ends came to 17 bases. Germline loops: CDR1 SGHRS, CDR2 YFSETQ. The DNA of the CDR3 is TGCGCCAGCAGCTCCACTAGCCGTAAGGGGGATACGCAGTATTTT. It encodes CASSSTSRKGDTQYF.